This TCR beta chain was obtained from a study of long-term antiretroviral therapy in people with HIV. At the survey level, the v3.0 immunoSEQ assay was run. The repertoire was sequenced with immunoSEQ multiplex PCR; TCRdb's copy has only in-frame clones and lacks some. The sample lists around 21,000 clones; around 84% were seen once. Trimming removed 4 bases at V and 7 bases at J, with 8 bases between. The CDR3 has 12 amino acids. From germline, CDR1 is SGHRS and CDR2 YFSETQ. The sequence came from a woman in her twenties or thirties with HIV. V usage is TRBV5-1 and J usage is TRBJ1-4; no definite D call. Sequenced material: unsorted PBMCs, taken 0.2 years after starting antiretroviral therapy. CDR3 loop: CASSHESEKLFF. CDR3 nucleotide sequence: TGCGCCAGCAGCCACGAATCTGAAAAACTGTTTTTT.